These T cell receptor beta chains were read from a single sample in a study of blood T cell repertoires in COVID-19. Clones were read by immunoSEQ multiplex PCR, and TCRdb kept only the in-frame ones, dropping some. Found here are hundreds of thousands of clones, 87% of them singletons; the top ten hold more than 5%. The sequencing sample was made of peripheral blood. Receptors were obtained from a woman aged 50 to 60 with COVID-19, enrolled during active disease. The CDR3 runs from the conserved cysteine through the conserved F or W. A D gene is named only where the DNA matches it firmly. For some rows the clone size is stated as once, few or many, or as a class when expanded; others skip it.

TRBV4-3	TRBJ2-7	TRBD2	15	.	TGCGCCAGCAGCCAATCACTAGCGGGATACTCGGCGGAGTACTTC	CASSQSLAGYSAEYF
TRBV5-1	TRBJ1-5	.	14	.	TGCGCCAGCAGCTTCGAGGGCGGCAATCAGCCCCAGCATTTT	CASSFEGGNQPQHF
TRBV18	TRBJ2-6	.	14	.	TGTGCCAGCTCCAGGGGATCTGGGGCCAACGTCCTGACTTTC	CASSRGSGANVLTF
TRBV4-1	TRBJ1-3	.	15	.	TGCGCCAGCAGCCGCCCCGGGGGGGCTGGAAACACCATATATTTT	CASSRPGGAGNTIYF
TRBV7-2	TRBJ2-3	TRBD2	15	.	TGTGCCAGCAGCTGGGGGACTAGCGGGGCCGATACGCAGTATTTT	CASSWGTSGADTQYF
TRBV19	TRBJ2-3	.	13	.	TGTGCCAGCAGTCAGTCCCGCACAGATACGCAGTATTTT	CASSQSRTDTQYF
TRBV6-5	TRBJ2-2	.	13	few	TGTGCCAGCAGTTACTCGACAGCCGGGGAGCTGTTTTTT	CASSYSTAGELFF
TRBV29-1	TRBJ2-5	TRBD2	17	.	TGCAGCGTTGACGGACTAGCGGGAGAGCAGTACCAAGAGACCCAGTACTTC	CSVDGLAGEQYQETQYF
TRBV19	TRBJ1-1	TRBD1	15	.	TGTGCCAGTAGGAGGGTCAGGGGGCGAGACACTGAAGCTTTCTTT	CASRRVRGRDTEAFF
TRBV6-5	TRBJ1-3	.	16	.	TGTGCCAGCAGTTACTCGAATGGCAGGTCTGGAAACACCATATATTTT	CASSYSNGRSGNTIYF
TRBV6-5	TRBJ2-1	TRBD2	16	.	TGTGCCAGCAGTTACTTACGGACTAGCGGGAGTTTAGAGGAGTTCTTC	CASSYLRTSGSLEEFF
TRBV6-5	TRBJ2-1	TRBD2	13	.	TGTGCCAGCAAAGTAGGACTAGCAGGTGAGCAGTTCTTC	CASKVGLAGEQFF
TRBV3-1/TRBV3-2	TRBJ2-4	TRBD2	17	.	TGTGCCAGCAGCCAACAACGGACTAGCGGGAGGAGTGGCATTCAGTACTTC	CASSQQRTSGRSGIQYF
TRBV11-3	TRBJ2-7	TRBD1	13	.	TGTGCCAGCAGCTTAGGGACAGGGACCGAGCAGTACTTC	CASSLGTGTEQYF
TRBV9	TRBJ1-4	TRBD1	14	.	TGTGCCAGCAGCTTACGGACAGGAGGTGAAAAACTGTTTTTT	CASSLRTGGEKLFF
TRBV29-1	TRBJ1-1	TRBD1	13	.	TGCAGCGTTGAGACAGGGTTGAACACTGAAGCTTTCTTT	CSVETGLNTEAFF
TRBV9	TRBJ2-4	.	14	.	TGTGCCAGCAGCCCCCTAGCGGCCAAAAACATTCAGTACTTC	CASSPLAAKNIQYF
TRBV4-1	TRBJ1-5	.	19	.	TGCGCCAGCAGCCAAGCCCCCACGGGGGGGGCCTCTAGCAATCAGCCCCAGCATTTT	CASSQAPTGGASSNQPQHF
TRBV6-2/TRBV6-3	TRBJ1-6	.	17	.	TGTGCCAGCAGTTACTCGAGGCCCCAGATATATAATTCACCCCTCCACTTT	CASSYSRPQIYNSPLHF
TRBV19	TRBJ1-5	.	16	.	TGTGCCAGTAGCACCAAACAGGGCGGTAGCAATCAGCCCCAGCATTTT	CASSTKQGGSNQPQHF
TRBV18	TRBJ2-7	TRBD1	15	.	TGTGCCAGCTCCGGACAGGGGCCATGGGCCTACGAGCAGTACTTC	CASSGQGPWAYEQYF
TRBV28	TRBJ1-1	.	12	.	TGTGCCACCCGTAGGGGGGGGTCTGAAGCTTTCTTT	CATRRGGSEAFF
TRBV5-1	TRBJ2-7	.	13	.	TGCGCCAGCAGCACCGGGGGTTCCTACGAGCAGTACTTC	CASSTGGSYEQYF
TRBV6-1	TRBJ1-3	.	16	.	TGTGCCAGCAGTGCGGACTGGAGGAGTTCTGGAAACACCATATATTTT	CASSADWRSSGNTIYF
TRBV2	TRBJ2-3	.	14	.	TGTGCCAGCAGTTCGGACAGAAACACAGATACGCAGTATTTT	CASSSDRNTDTQYF
TRBV12-2	TRBJ2-7	.	14	.	TGTGCAAGTCGCTTGAGGACAGCCTCCTACGAGCAGTACTTC	CASRLRTASYEQYF
TRBV19	TRBJ2-5	TRBD1	17	.	TGTGCCAGTAGTACCGCCCGACAGGGGGAATCACAAGAGACCCAGTACTTC	CASSTARQGESQETQYF
TRBV6-2/TRBV6-3	TRBJ1-1	.	15	.	TGTGCCAGCAGTAATCGCCGGCGGATGAACACTGAAGCTTTCTTT	CASSNRRRMNTEAFF
TRBV7-9	TRBJ1-6	TRBD1	14	.	TGTGCCAGCAGCCAGGGGGCTCGGAATTCACCCCTCCACTTT	CASSQGARNSPLHF
TRBV7-8	TRBJ1-3	TRBD1	16	.	TGTGCCAGCAGCTCTGGGATGGACAGGGCCGGAAACACCATATATTTT	CASSSGMDRAGNTIYF
TRBV11-2	TRBJ1-4	TRBD1	20	.	TGTGCCAGCAGCTTAGAGTATAGTGTCCAGGGGGTTAACCGGGCGGAAAAACTGTTTTTT	CASSLEYSVQGVNRAEKLFF
TRBV27	TRBJ2-7	.	14	.	TGTGCCAGCAGACGGAGTTCAAGCTCCTACGAGCAGTACTTC	CASRRSSSSYEQYF
TRBV19	TRBJ1-1	.	14	.	TGTGCCAGTAGTATAGATGAGGTATCCACTGAAGCTTTCTTT	CASSIDEVSTEAFF
TRBV19	TRBJ2-1	TRBD2	17	few	TGTGCCAGTAGAGAGAGTACCGGGACTAGCGGGATCAATGAGCAGTTCTTC	CASRESTGTSGINEQFF
TRBV6-5	TRBJ2-7	.	13	.	TGTGCCAGCAGAAAGCAGGACTACTACGAGCAGTACTTC	CASRKQDYYEQYF
TRBV19	TRBJ2-1	TRBD2	17	once	TGTGCCACCCGGGGACTAGCGGGCCTGAGCTCCTACAATGAGCAGTTCTTC	CATRGLAGLSSYNEQFF
TRBV5-5	TRBJ2-2	TRBD1	15	.	TGTGCCAGCAGCCTGGACAGGGGGGACACCGGGGAGCTGTTTTTT	CASSLDRGDTGELFF
TRBV7-2	TRBJ2-1	.	19	.	TGTGCCAGCAGCTCCCCGTCTCGGGGGAGCACACGATCCTACAATGAGCAGTTCTTC	CASSSPSRGSTRSYNEQFF
TRBV6-5	TRBJ1-1	.	14	.	TGTGCCAGCACCCTTTGGGCAGGGAACACTGAAGCTTTCTTT	CASTLWAGNTEAFF
TRBV5-6	TRBJ2-7	TRBD2	15	.	TGTGCCAGCAGTTCGCCCAGGACTAGCGGCTACGAGCAGTACTTC	CASSSPRTSGYEQYF
TRBV6-5	TRBJ2-1	TRBD2	14	.	TGTGCCAGCACGACTAGCGACCGTTACAATGAGCAGTTCTTC	CASTTSDRYNEQFF
TRBV29-1	TRBJ2-7	.	14	.	TGCAGCGTTGAGGAGGCAGGGGGGACCTACGAGCAGTACTTC	CSVEEAGGTYEQYF
TRBV5-1	TRBJ2-5	.	11	few	TGCGCCAGCAGCGAGAGAGAGACCCAGTACTTC	CASSERETQYF
TRBV19	TRBJ2-7	TRBD1	15	.	TGTGCCACCGCCCCCGCCGGGACAGGGCCCTACGAGCAGTACTTC	CATAPAGTGPYEQYF